This TCR beta chain was sequenced in a study of T cell responses to AZD1222 COVID-19 vaccine. For the study at large: Combined were second doses at about 4 or about 12 weeks. Overall study results and limits: Reportedly, nearly half of unique spike TCRs recognized epitopes outside B.1.351/B.1.1.7 mutations. Seropositive status at baseline applied to only 6 or 7 AZD1222 recipients.

Trimming left V 5 bases short and J 2 bases short, with 13 bases between. The CDR3 spans 14 residues. The germline gives CDR1 MNHNY, CDR2 SVGAGI (reference sequence). TCRdb keeps only in-frame clones here, not all; method: immunoSEQ multiplex PCR. The repertoire holds about 100,000 clones, with about 85% as singletons. This clone was seen a few times. The antigen is undetermined. This TCR was sampled from an adult in good health. Source: peripheral blood, taken on day 0 of AZD1222 vaccination. This rearrangement joins TRBV6-6 to TRBJ2-7; possible D gene TRBD1, 6 bases. CDR3 loop: CASSDKTGPYEQYF. The CDR3, as DNA: TGTGCCAGCAGTGACAAGACAGGACCCTACGAGCAGTACTTC.